This T cell receptor beta chain was recovered during a study of blood T cell repertoires in COVID-19. In the original processing: Amplification of reference gene primers provided the estimated nucleated cell counts. The protocol was immunoSEQ multiplex PCR, while the TCRdb copy is restricted to in-frame clones and leaves out a portion. Clonal size and the V and J genes are those of that table, whereas D and trimming came from the DNA. This table has 300,000 to 400,000 clones, around nine tenths appearing once. The clonotype was recovered from a human donor in a cohort sampled during active COVID-19. The source material was peripheral blood.

The CDR3 reads CASSLAGWVGVDNTEAFF. CDR3 coding DNA: TGCGCCAGCAGCTTGGCCGGGTGGGTAGGGGTAGATAACACTGAAGCTTTCTTT. This chain joins TRBV5-1 and TRBJ1-1; possibly TRBD1 for D (5 bases). The V gene lost 0 bases and the J gene lost 2 bases, with 20 bases spanning the gap. This CDR3 has 18 amino acids. Germline CDR1 reads SGHRS; CDR2 reads YFSETQ.